These T cell receptor beta chains were read from a single sample in a study of shared clonotypes between healthy human individuals. Measured with immunoSEQ multiplex PCR; TCRdb has only the in-frame clones, and not every one. The data show about 2.4 million clones, roughly 93% seen once. Sequences were obtained from naive CD4+ T cells from PBMCs. The origin of the receptors is a man between 18 and 35 years old in good health. Some clones in this sample may be carry-over from other donors' samples. Each CDR3 is given with its conserved first and last residue. Each record gives: CDR3 protein, clone size, J gene, V gene. Some rows mark clone size as missing; the rest say once, few, many or name a class of expanded clone.

CASSLLGSGYYEQYF | . | TRBJ2-7 | TRBV21-1
CASSRDTNNQPQHF | . | TRBJ1-5 | TRBV6-5
CASEWTHPISEAFF | . | TRBJ1-1 | TRBV6-1
CASSPSGTGGETQYF | once | TRBJ2-5 | TRBV7-2
CASRGSTGGSTDTQYF | once | TRBJ2-3 | TRBV5-1
CASSPGGVDYEQYF | . | TRBJ2-7 | TRBV18
CASSSPWDGRNYGYTF | . | TRBJ1-2 | TRBV28
CASSDTSGDTDTQYF | . | TRBJ2-3 | TRBV5-1
CASSTTTELKQYF | . | TRBJ2-7 | TRBV19
CAWGQGNNEQFF | few | TRBJ2-1 | TRBV30
CATLDGYSNQPQHF | . | TRBJ1-5 | TRBV19
CASKEGGRSSNQPQHF | . | TRBJ1-5 | TRBV10-2
CASSYSREGAYEQYF | . | TRBJ2-7 | TRBV6-5
CASSIGQTNTEAFF | . | TRBJ1-1 | TRBV7-3
CASSPRGGGTGELFF | . | TRBJ2-2 | TRBV11-2
CASSSSGSAETQYF | . | TRBJ2-5 | TRBV7-3
CASSARGVDYGYTF | . | TRBJ1-2 | TRBV11-2